The entry below describes one TCR beta chain. This specimen belongs to a study of technical replicates of blood from several donors. TCRdb keeps only in-frame clones here, not all; method: immunoSEQ multiplex PCR. The table has over 75,000 clones, nearly 98% seen once. The receptor's source is a human donor in good health. The source material was T cells isolated from PBMCs.

The CDR3 protein is CASSLGDRAGNTIYF. CDR3 sequence (DNA): TGTGCCAGCAGCTTGGGGGACAGGGCTGGAAACACCATATATTTT. The chain employs TRBV13 and TRBJ1-3; 9 bases fit TRBD1. The CDR3 contains 15 residues. Losses at the gene ends were 3 bases for V and 2 bases for J; bases not matched to a gene: 2. Germline V gene lookup returns CDR1 PRHDT and CDR2 FYEKMQ (reference sequence).